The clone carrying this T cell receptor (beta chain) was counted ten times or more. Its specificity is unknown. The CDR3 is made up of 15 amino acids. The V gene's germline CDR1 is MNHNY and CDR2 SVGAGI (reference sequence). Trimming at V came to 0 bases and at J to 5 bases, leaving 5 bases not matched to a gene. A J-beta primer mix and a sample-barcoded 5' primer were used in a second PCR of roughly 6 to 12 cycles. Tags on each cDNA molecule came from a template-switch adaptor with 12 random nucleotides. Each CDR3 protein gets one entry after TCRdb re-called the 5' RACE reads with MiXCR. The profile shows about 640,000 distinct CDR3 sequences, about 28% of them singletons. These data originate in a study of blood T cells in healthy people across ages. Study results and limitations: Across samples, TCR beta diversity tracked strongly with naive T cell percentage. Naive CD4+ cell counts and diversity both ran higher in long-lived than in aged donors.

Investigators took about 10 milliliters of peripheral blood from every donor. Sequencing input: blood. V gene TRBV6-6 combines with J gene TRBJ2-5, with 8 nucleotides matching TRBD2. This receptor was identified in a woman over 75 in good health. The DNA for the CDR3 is TGTGCCAGCAGTTACTCGGGAGCGGGGGCCGAGACCCAGTACTTC. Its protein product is CASSYSGAGAETQYF.